What follows is one TCR beta chain and its context. A few counts support this clonotype. No cognate antigen has been identified for it. Per-base quality was not reported, and no clone a single base away is much larger than it. The library was built by means of 5' RACE. Instrument used: Illumina HiSeq 2500. The second PCR ran for about 7 to 11 cycles and used a J-beta primer mix along with a sample-barcoded 5' primer. A unique molecular identifier was introduced onto each TCR beta cDNA molecule by a template-switch 5' adaptor carrying 12 random nucleotides. Each sample yielded at least 2.5 million CDR3-containing paired-end reads. The Mint cDNA synthesis kit, primed by a TRBC-specific oligonucleotide, was used to synthesize first-strand cDNA from all RNA. All cDNA was treated with uracil-DNA glycosylase and then went through a first 18-cycle PCR with the universal primers M1SS and BC2_uni_R. The authors processed their data as follows. Each sample was normalized by randomly selecting 1 million high-quality reads, each carrying a distinct molecular identifier. Reads with shared molecular identifiers were discarded instead of being binned into consensus sequences. CDR3 identification, clonotype clustering and error correction used MiTCR with a Q25 quality threshold and the strictest error-elimination algorithm. A nonparametric unseen species model using Euler transformation provided a lower-bound estimate of total TCR beta diversity. The public reads were quality trimmed at Q25 with fastp and then assembled into clones with MiXCR by TCRdb, keeping productive beta chains. Rows are unified per CDR3 protein, each entry keeping the most common DNA and genes. The V and J calls, along with clone size, are taken from TCRdb and not from the paper's own processing. The sample profile shows hundreds of thousands of distinct CDR3 sequences; 56% of them were found once. Jointly, the top ten make up 20% to 30% of the sample.

This entry comes from a study of blood T cells in healthy people across ages (dated by TCRdb to between 2015 and 2016). Regarding the study in general: Template switching captured roughly one uniquely barcoded TCR beta cDNA molecule per two T cells in model experiments. To avoid experimental bias, donors of different ages were spread randomly across the sequencing lanes. The donors were split into four age groups: young (average 16 years), middle-aged (39), aged (roughly 68) and long-lived (over 80). The study analyzed two additional independent replicas of 1 million unique cDNA reads from the same blood draw for two donors, one aged 18 to 30 and one aged 80 or older. The study measured age-related changes in TCR beta repertoire diversity using deep sequencing normalized with unique cDNA molecular identifiers.

What the study reported, not specific to this receptor: Estimates of total diversity from one million sequenced T cells were regarded as lower bounds and underestimates. The percentage of naive T cells measured by flow cytometry correlated strongly with observed TCR beta diversity. Observed TCR beta diversity per million T cells fell roughly linearly with age, and a significant reduction was already apparent by age about 36. Donor CMV infection status was unknown, potentially confounding age-related changes in expanded clonotypes. Bulk unsorted PBMC profiling prevented conclusive comparison of naive and antigen-experienced compartments. The long-lived group showed more naive CD4+ T cells, fewer expanded clones and increased TCR diversity than the aged group, suggesting age selection.

The CDR3 holds 15 amino acids from the cysteine to the phenylalanine. Only the CDR3 portion is preserved as DNA: 45 bases, with reading frame beginning at the first base. The V and J ends are trimmed by 0 bases and 7 bases, leaving 15 bases between them. The germline V gene provides CDR1 LGHNA and CDR2 YSLEER. Donors were under 40 systemically healthy Caucasian individuals from Russia aged 6 to 90 years. Each donor gave ten milliliters of peripheral blood, collected into EDTA-treated Vacutainer tubes. Ficoll-Paque density-gradient centrifugation was used to isolate PBMCs, with at least 6.5 million per sample. Trizol reagent was used to extract total RNA from PBMCs, with at least 6 micrograms per sample. For every donor, an aliquot of PBMCs went through flow cytometry to measure the percentages of naive CD45RAhigh/CD27high T cells.

The sequenced sample was blood. The receptor chain draws on TRBV4-3 and TRBJ1-2, with no confidently assigned D gene. The clonotype originates from a man aged 35 to 55 in good health. The sequence in DNA is TGCGCCAGCAGCCAAGAGATTCACCTTGTGGGTGGCTACACCTTC. Translated, this is CASSQEIHLVGGYTF.